These T cell receptor beta chains were read from a single sample in a study of blood T cell repertoires in COVID-19. Assay used: immunoSEQ multiplex PCR; TCRdb lists only in-frame clones, some missing. The table shows 110,000 or so clones, with 70% to 90% occurring only once. The sequencing input was peripheral blood. The source is a woman between 70 and 85 years old who had recovered from COVID-19. The CDR3 runs from the conserved cysteine through the conserved F or W. The D gene is left open where the match is weak. Clone sizes are given selectively: once, few, many, or a class where the clone is expanded.

NA | TRBJ1-6 | NA | TRBV6-5 | CASSHRISSPLHF | TGTGCCAGCAGCCACCGCATTAGTTCACCCCTCCACTTT
NA | TRBJ2-3 | TRBD2 | TRBV4-2 | CASSPSLAGFTDTQYF | TGTGCCAGCAGCCCGTCCCTAGCGGGCTTCACAGATACGCAGTATTTT
NA | TRBJ2-7 | NA | TRBV7-2 | CASSRGWREQYF | TGTGCCAGCAGCCGAGGGTGGAGGGAGCAGTACTTC
NA | TRBJ2-2 | TRBD2 | TRBV5-5 | CASSLAGGRKAGELFF | TGTGCCAGCAGCTTGGCAGGCGGGAGGAAAGCCGGGGAGCTGTTTTTT
NA | TRBJ1-2 | TRBD1 | TRBV7-2 | CASSSGQYYGYTF | TGTGCCAGCAGCTCGGGACAGTATTATGGCTACACCTTC
NA | TRBJ1-6 | NA | TRBV4-2 | CASSQDSPAGGNSPLHF | TGTGCCAGCAGCCAAGACAGCCCCGCGGGGGGCAATTCACCCCTCCACTTT
NA | TRBJ2-7 | NA | TRBV4-2 | CASSQRLARGFYEQYF | TGTGCCAGCAGCCAACGACTGGCTAGGGGGTTCTACGAGCAGTACTTC
NA | TRBJ2-5 | TRBD2 | TRBV9 | CASTPASGRSVETQYF | TGTGCCAGCACCCCGGCTAGCGGGAGGTCGGTAGAGACCCAGTACTTC
NA | TRBJ2-1 | TRBD2 | TRBV6-2/TRBV6-3 | CASSIDGGGYNEQFF | TGTGCCAGCAGTATCGATGGGGGAGGGTACAATGAGCAGTTCTTC
NA | TRBJ1-5 | TRBD1 | TRBV6-6 | CASSGQVNQPQHF | TGTGCCAGCAGCGGACAGGTGAATCAGCCCCAGCATTTT
NA | TRBJ1-4 | TRBD1 | TRBV10-3 | CAISPGQGKEKLFF | TGTGCCATCAGCCCGGGACAGGGGAAAGAAAAACTGTTTTTT
NA | TRBJ1-4 | NA | TRBV6-2/TRBV6-3 | CASSYNEIPTNEKLFF | TGTGCCAGCAGTTACAATGAGATTCCAACTAATGAAAAACTGTTTTTT
once | TRBJ2-6 | NA | TRBV10-3 | CAISGRDKGSGANVLTF | TGTGCCATCAGTGGGAGGGATAAGGGGTCTGGGGCCAACGTCCTGACTTTC
NA | TRBJ2-1 | TRBD1 | TRBV24-1 | CATSDRTGSGWSKFF | TGTGCCACCAGTGACCGGACAGGGAGCGGATGGAGTAAGTTCTTC
NA | TRBJ2-7 | TRBD1 | TRBV15 | CATSRTGQGPYEQYF | TGTGCCACCAGCAGAACGGGACAGGGGCCCTACGAGCAGTACTTC
NA | TRBJ1-1 | NA | TRBV30 | CAFEQGWGNTEAFF | TGTGCCTTCGAACAGGGATGGGGGAACACTGAAGCTTTCTTT
many | TRBJ1-2 | NA | TRBV5-5 | CASSWAGADNYGYTF | TGTGCCAGCAGCTGGGCAGGGGCGGATAACTATGGCTACACCTTC
once | TRBJ2-1 | NA | TRBV7-8 | CASTSGPGRGLNEQFF | TGTGCCAGCACCTCCGGCCCCGGGAGAGGATTGAATGAGCAGTTCTTC
NA | TRBJ1-5 | TRBD1 | TRBV28 | CASSDTQGTHQPQHF | TGTGCCAGCAGTGACACACAGGGGACTCATCAGCCCCAGCATTTT
NA | TRBJ2-5 | TRBD1 | TRBV3-1/TRBV3-2 | CASNAQGETQYF | TGTGCCAGCAACGCACAGGGGGAGACCCAGTACTTC
NA | TRBJ1-4 | NA | TRBV5-1 | CASSLIRGGENEKLFF | TGCGCCAGCAGCCTAATCAGGGGAGGGGAGAATGAAAAACTGTTTTTT
NA | TRBJ1-1 | NA | TRBV5-1 | CASSAAPNTEAFF | TGCGCCAGTTCCGCGGCCCCGAACACTGAAGCTTTCTTT
NA | TRBJ1-5 | NA | TRBV3-1/TRBV3-2 | CASSHMLTGNQPQHF | TGTGCCAGCAGCCATATGCTTACAGGGAATCAGCCCCAGCATTTT
NA | TRBJ2-3 | TRBD2 | TRBV9 | CASSPLAELGRFVYF | TGTGCCAGCAGCCCGCTAGCGGAGCTTGGACGCTTTGTGTATTTT
NA | TRBJ1-1 | NA | TRBV4-3 | CASSVQENTEAFF | TGCGCCAGCAGCGTACAGGAGAACACTGAAGCTTTCTTT
few | TRBJ1-4 | TRBD1 | TRBV15 | CATSRDGTGGEKLFF | TGTGCCACCAGCAGAGATGGGACAGGGGGCGAAAAACTGTTTTTT
few | TRBJ1-2 | NA | TRBV4-2 | CASSLSPGEGFGYTF | TGTGCCAGCAGCCTGTCCCCAGGGGAGGGTTTCGGCTACACCTTC
NA | TRBJ1-1 | NA | TRBV5-4 | CASSLLPGMNTEAFF | TGTGCCAGCAGCTTGTTACCGGGGATGAACACTGAAGCTTTCTTT
NA | TRBJ2-3 | NA | TRBV5-4 | CASSFLEADTQYF | TGTGCCAGCAGCTTCCTAGAGGCAGATACGCAGTATTTT
NA | TRBJ1-6 | NA | TRBV6-6 | CASTDSRVNSPLHF | TGTGCCAGCACGGATAGCAGGGTGAATTCACCCCTCCACTTT
NA | TRBJ1-5 | TRBD1 | TRBV24-1 | CATSDYGQGPQHF | TGTGCCACCAGTGATTACGGACAGGGGCCCCAGCATTTT
NA | TRBJ2-7 | NA | TRBV28 | CASSRAPSYEQYF | TGTGCCAGCAGCCGAGCCCCCTCCTACGAGCAGTACTTC
NA | TRBJ2-3 | TRBD1 | TRBV11-2 | CASSQRGQSDTQYF | TGTGCCAGCAGCCAGAGGGGACAGTCCGATACGCAGTATTTT
NA | TRBJ2-6 | TRBD1 | TRBV18 | CASSPPGQGSANVLTF | TGTGCCAGCTCACCACCCGGACAGGGGTCCGCCAACGTCCTGACTTTC
NA | TRBJ1-6 | TRBD1 | TRBV19 | CASSQDRENSPLHF | TGTGCCAGTAGTCAGGACAGGGAGAATTCACCCCTCCACTTT
NA | TRBJ2-5 | TRBD2 | TRBV30 | CAWSASLRRGGRETQYF | TGTGCCTGGAGTGCAAGCCTACGACGCGGGGGGAGAGAGACCCAGTACTTC
NA | TRBJ1-4 | TRBD1 | TRBV29-1 | CSVPQGARNEKLFF | TGCAGCGTTCCACAGGGGGCGCGAAATGAAAAACTGTTTTTT
NA | TRBJ2-3 | NA | TRBV30 | CAWSGLGGSKDTQYF | TGTGCCTGGAGTGGGTTGGGGGGATCAAAAGATACGCAGTATTTT
NA | TRBJ2-3 | TRBD2 | TRBV5-1 | CASTVGGAGVTDTQYF | TGCGCCAGCACGGTTGGAGGAGCGGGGGTCACAGATACGCAGTATTTT
once | TRBJ1-2 | NA | TRBV2 | CASSESSLYGYTF | TGTGCCAGCAGTGAGTCCTCCCTCTATGGCTACACCTTC
NA | TRBJ1-2 | NA | TRBV28 | CASSQGREPYGYTF | TGTGCCAGCAGTCAAGGCCGGGAGCCCTATGGCTACACCTTC
NA | TRBJ1-1 | NA | TRBV29-1 | CSWANGGGTEAFF | TGCAGCTGGGCCAACGGAGGTGGCACTGAAGCTTTCTTT
NA | TRBJ2-7 | TRBD1 | TRBV15 | CATSFDREISYEQYF | TGTGCCACCAGCTTCGACAGGGAAATCTCCTACGAGCAGTACTTC
NA | TRBJ1-2 | TRBD1 | TRBV28 | CASSPRQGIWGYTF | TGTGCCAGCAGTCCCCGACAGGGGATATGGGGCTACACCTTC
NA | TRBJ2-2 | NA | TRBV5-1 | CASSLPPGELFF | TGCGCCAGCAGCCTTCCCCCCGGGGAGCTGTTTTTT
once | TRBJ1-1 | NA | TRBV6-2/TRBV6-3 | CASSAGGATDTEAFF | TGTGCCAGCAGCGCCGGCGGGGCGACGGACACTGAAGCTTTCTTT
NA | TRBJ2-2 | TRBD2 | TRBV11-1 | CASSLSGTNTGELFF | TGTGCCAGCAGCCTCAGCGGGACGAACACCGGGGAGCTGTTTTTT
NA | TRBJ1-4 | NA | TRBV4-1 | CASSQDPGAHEKLFF | TGCGCCAGCAGCCAGGATCCAGGGGCGCACGAAAAACTGTTTTTT
NA | TRBJ2-7 | TRBD2 | TRBV7-2 | CASSWTSGASYEQYF | TGTGCCAGCAGCTGGACTAGCGGGGCCTCCTACGAGCAGTACTTC
once | TRBJ2-1 | NA | TRBV4-3 | CASSLPGDEQFF | TGCGCCAGCAGCCTGCCGGGGGATGAGCAGTTCTTC
NA | TRBJ2-7 | TRBD1 | TRBV28 | CASRTGGGLYEQYF | TGTGCCTCCAGGACAGGGGGCGGTTTATACGAGCAGTACTTC
NA | TRBJ2-1 | NA | TRBV7-2 | CASSPSRGSYNEQFF | TGTGCCAGCAGCCCGTCTCGGGGCTCCTACAATGAGCAGTTCTTC
NA | TRBJ1-2 | NA | TRBV2 | CASNGYGYTF | TGTGCCAGCAACGGCTATGGCTACACCTTC
NA | TRBJ2-4 | NA | TRBV21-1 | CASSPPTEAKNIQYF | TGTGCCAGCAGCCCTCCTACAGAAGCCAAAAACATTCAGTACTTC
few | TRBJ2-5 | TRBD1 | TRBV5-4 | CASSLGQGMYQETQYF | TGTGCCAGCAGCTTAGGACAGGGGATGTACCAAGAGACCCAGTACTTC